The sequence of this T cell receptor (beta chain) was determined in a study of human T cells and chemical hapten exposure. Study background: Weekly administration of diphenylcyclopropenone to the scalp of patients continued throughout the approximately 23-week study.

Time point given: patch test 2, 6 weeks after DPC sensitization. Noted treatment: therapeutic diphenylcyclopropenone sensitization with weekly scalp DPC. Drawing of blood took place ahead of applying each patch test. Study results and caveats: Relative to controls, expanded TCRs formed significantly more large CDR3 similarity clusters.

V was pared by 1 base and J by 5 bases, with 9 bases between. Germline V gene data show CDR1 as GTSNPN and CDR2 as SVGIG (reference sequence). The CDR3 loop spans 13 amino acids. TCRdb itself ran the RACE reads through MiXCR, one entry per CDR3 protein. The repertoire holds more than 90,000 distinct CDR3 sequences, with over 9.5% as singletons. This clonotype was recorded many times. Its antigen is still unknown. The chain carries TRBV30 and TRBJ2-1, with a possible D match to TRBD2 (6 bases). The receptor was isolated from a woman aged 40 to 55 with alopecia areata. Some clones in this sample may be carry-over from other donors' samples. The source material was whole blood, sampled in connection with sensitization to the hapten diphenylcyclopropenone (DPC). CDR3 nucleotides: TGTGCCTGGAGTGGACTAGTTCACAATGAGCAGTTCTTC. It is translated as CAWSGLVHNEQFF.